These 14 T cell receptor beta chains originate from one sample sequenced in a study of early stage breast cancer tumors (dated 2017 in TCRdb). The library came from the immunoSEQ multiplex PCR assay. This immuneACCESS table, as held by TCRdb, lists in-frame sequences with V and J called but not all clones. Of the missing ones, under half trace to an unresolved V gene in checked studies; the others have no known cause. Here the sample has 25,000 to 35,000 clones; 84% occur a single time. 9.3% of the sample rests with the top ten. Sample: blood. These receptors were obtained from a person in their fifties or sixties with breast cancer.

The V gene is TRBV28, the J gene TRBJ1-2; no firm D call. CDR1 is MDHEN and CDR2 is SYDVKM in the germline V gene. There are 14 residues in the CDR3. V was shortened by 10 bases and J by 4 bases, with 19 bases between the two germline ends. The CDR3 region has the DNA TGTGCCACCTACCGGTCCCCGGGAATCTATGGCTACACCTTC. Its translation is CATYRSPGIYGYTF.

This chain uses TRBV18 with TRBJ2-3; the D gene is possibly TRBD2 (6 bases). Trimming stripped 2 bases from V and 6 bases from J, with 15 bases between. Germline lookup yields CDR1 KGHSH and CDR2 LQKENI. The CDR3 consists of 15 residues. The CDR3 region has the DNA TGTGCCAGCTCACCATCCCGTCCGGGGGTTGATACGCAGTATTTT. Translation gives CASSPSRPGVDTQYF.

The chain is built from TRBV5-1 and TRBJ2-5, with D unresolved. The CDR3 spans 14 residues. The V end lost 1 base, the J end lost 4 bases, and 11 bases lay between the germline ends. CDR1 SGHRS and CDR2 YFSETQ come from the germline V gene. CDR3 nucleotide sequence: TGCGCCAGCAGCTTGACCGGGTACGGAGAGACCCAGTACTTC. Its translation is CASSLTGYGETQYF.

CDR3 bases: TGTGCCAGCAGCCCCAGTATAGCGGGGGGCGAAGAGACCCAGTACTTC. It yields the protein CASSPSIAGGEETQYF. This chain joins TRBV7-2 and TRBJ2-5, with 10 bases lining up with TRBD2. The CDR3 totals 16 residues. CDR1 and CDR2 (germline): SGHTA, FQGNSA. With V trimmed by 5 bases and J by 3 bases, 9 bases remained unmatched.

The chain joins TRBV6-5 to TRBJ2-1; 10 bases agree with TRBD2. The CDR3 is made up of 16 amino acids. J was trimmed by 5 bases and V by 4 bases; bases with no gene match: 8. Germline V gene lookup returns CDR1 MNHEY and CDR2 SVGAGI. CDR3 nucleotides: TGTGCCAGCAGTTCGACAGCGGGGGGGCGGAACAATGAGCAGTTCTTC. It is translated as CASSSTAGGRNNEQFF.

The chain combines TRBV4-3 with TRBJ2-5; no firm D call. The CDR3 has 13 residues. Germline loops: CDR1 LGHNA, CDR2 YSLEER. The V gene lost 2 bases and the J gene lost 3 bases, with 7 bases spanning the gap. The chain's CDR3 is CASSQLMEETQYF. As DNA, the CDR3 is TGCGCCAGCAGCCAACTGATGGAAGAGACCCAGTACTTC.

This chain links TRBV5-4 with TRBJ2-2; 7 bases are shared with TRBD2. Germline-derived CDR1 and CDR2 are SGHNT and YYREEE (reference sequence). The CDR3 spans 17 residues. With 0 bases clipped from V and 0 bases from J, the junction kept 5 bases outside the gene matches. In DNA, the CDR3 is TGTGCCAGCAGCTTGGGACGGAGCGGGACGAACACCGGGGAGCTGTTTTTT. It yields the protein CASSLGRSGTNTGELFF.

This chain links TRBV2 with TRBJ1-6; D unresolved. Trimming cost V 2 bases and J 7 bases, with 6 bases left between them. Germline V gene lookup returns CDR1 SNHLY and CDR2 FYNNEI. CDR3 size: 13 residues. DNA of the CDR3: TGTGCCAGCAGTGAACGGCAGAATTCACCCCTCCACTTT. Translation gives CASSERQNSPLHF.

CDR3 amino acids: CASTQGGQGRNQPQHF. CDR3 nucleotides: TGTGCCAGTACCCAAGGGGGACAGGGGAGGAATCAGCCCCAGCATTTT. J is TRBJ1-5 and V is TRBV19; 10 bases are a match to TRBD1. The CDR3 has 16 amino acids. V lost 7 bases and J lost 4; bases outside the gene matches: 10. In germline, CDR1 is LNHDA, CDR2 SQIVND (reference sequence).

V and J are TRBV19 and TRBJ2-2; 9 bases align to TRBD2. CDR3 length: 16 amino acids. Germline-derived CDR1 and CDR2 are LNHDA and SQIVND (reference sequence). V lost 7 bases to trimming and J lost 6 bases; unmatched junction nucleotides: 12. In nucleotides, the CDR3 is TGTGCCAGTACCGCAAGGGGTAGCGGGAGTTCCGGGGAGCTGTTTTTT. Protein sequence: CASTARGSGSSGELFF.

The chain uses TRBV5-1 and TRBJ2-7, with D possibly being TRBD1 (6 bases). Germline V gene data show CDR1 as SGHRS and CDR2 as YFSETQ. This CDR3 is 17 amino acids long. The V gene lost 1 base and the J gene lost 3 bases, with 20 bases spanning the gap. The CDR3 region has the DNA TGCGCCAGCAGCTTGACCGCAGGGGCCCCGGACATCTACGAGCAGTACTTC. Amino acids: CASSLTAGAPDIYEQYF.

The chain uses TRBV5-4 and TRBJ2-7; a possible D gene is TRBD1 (6 bases). The CDR3 runs 14 residues. The germline gives CDR1 SGHNT, CDR2 YYREEE (reference sequence). V was clipped by 5 bases and J by 3 bases, with 15 bases between them. The CDR3 sequence is CASSSDRALYEQYF. The DNA of the CDR3 is TGTGCCAGCAGTTCGGACAGAGCCCTCTACGAGCAGTACTTC.

The chain employs TRBV6-4 and TRBJ2-1; D call uncertain. This CDR3 comprises 16 residues. Trimming stripped 5 bases from V and 7 bases from J, with 21 bases between. Germline assignment: CDR1 MRHNA and CDR2 SNTAGT. The CDR3 DNA reads TGTGCCAGCAGTCGAATCCGGGTCCTAACTGTGAATGAGCAGTTCTTC. This encodes CASSRIRVLTVNEQFF.

The count of this clone is one. The CDR3 DNA follows: TGTGCCAGCAGCAGGACAGGGAGCAATCAGCCCCAGCATTTT. As protein: CASSRTGSNQPQHF. The chain links TRBV28 to TRBJ1-5; 8 bases are a match to TRBD1. The length of the CDR3 is 14 residues. The junction had 2 bases not matched to a gene; V was cut back by 6 bases and J by 1 base. The germline gives CDR1 MDHEN, CDR2 SYDVKM.